Reported below is one T cell receptor (beta chain). Categorization into cohorts depended on clinical history that participants reported. Recovered status applied to Cohort 3 donors who had two consecutive negative PCRs. It also applied to those with clearance or with symptom resolution. These data originate in a study of blood T cell repertoires in COVID-19. Study information: T cells, B-cell-depleted T cells, or PBMCs provided the cDNA or gDNA that served as material.

Deletions cut 0 bases from V and 2 bases from J, with 4 bases between. The CDR3 extends over 14 amino acids. In germline, CDR1 is KGHSH, CDR2 LQKENI. Measured with immunoSEQ multiplex PCR; TCRdb has only the in-frame clones, and not every one. The sample includes over 200,000 clones, 70% to 90% of them seen just once. The TCR originated in a woman aged 45-65 years who had recovered from COVID-19. V is TRBV18 and J is TRBJ2-2; D is undetermined. Sample: PBMCs or T cells enriched from blood (not recorded which). The CDR3 protein is CASSPPLNTGELFF. CDR3 nucleotides: TGTGCCAGCTCACCACCTCTAAACACCGGGGAGCTGTTTTTT.